This is a list of T cell receptor beta chains from one sample in a study of blood T cells in healthy people across ages. TCRdb recomputed calls from the 5' RACE reads with MiXCR, one row per CDR3 protein. The sample gives about 1.8 million distinct CDR3 sequences, just under 50% of which show up once; around 2.1% is in the top ten. Sequencing was performed on blood. The source is a middle-aged woman in good health. Both conserved end residues are part of each CDR3. The D gene is left open where the match is weak. Expanded clones get a size class; other rows say once, few or many, or leave the size out.

d_call j_call cdr3_length clone_size v_call cdr3_nt cdr3_aa
. TRBJ1-2 19 . TRBV28 TGTGCCAGCACCGCCGCCAGGGTAGGGTTGGTGAGGGACAACTATGGCTACACCTTC CASTAARVGLVRDNYGYTF
. TRBJ2-7 14 . TRBV9 TGTGCCAGCAGCGTGGACACGGAGGCCTACGAGCAGTACTTC CASSVDTEAYEQYF
TRBD1 TRBJ2-7 14 . TRBV6-2/TRBV6-3 TGTGCCAGCACTACACAGGGGGGACCCTACGAGCAGTACTTC CASTTQGGPYEQYF
. TRBJ2-1 14 few TRBV15 TGTGCCACCAGCACTCGGACATTATACAATGAGCAGTTCTTC CATSTRTLYNEQFF
. TRBJ1-2 13 . TRBV20-1 TGCAGTGCTAAGAGCGACAGGTCAGAGGGCTACACCTTC CSAKSDRSEGYTF
. TRBJ2-1 12 few TRBV20-1 TGCAGTGAAAGGGATGGGGCCAATGAGCAGTTCTTC CSERDGANEQFF
TRBD1 TRBJ1-2 13 . TRBV13 TGTGCCAGCAGCTCCGGGACAGGACATGGCTACACCTTC CASSSGTGHGYTF
TRBD2 TRBJ2-1 20 . TRBV9 TGTGCCAGCAGCGTAGAGAGTGGACTAGCGGGGGTTCGGTCCTACAATGAGCAGTTCTTC CASSVESGLAGVRSYNEQFF
. TRBJ1-2 10 . TRBV29-1 TGCAGCGTTGAATCCCCTGGCTACACCTTC CSVESPGYTF
. TRBJ2-7 11 . TRBV19 TGTGCCAGTAGTATCCAAAACATCCAGTACTTC CASSIQNIQYF
TRBD2 TRBJ2-5 15 . TRBV5-1 TGCGCCAGCAGGTTGGCAGCGGGGAGCCAAGAGACCCAGTACTTC CASRLAAGSQETQYF
. TRBJ2-7 14 . TRBV12-3/TRBV12-4 TGTGCCAGCAGTTTAGCGGGGGCCGACTACGAGCAGTACTTC CASSLAGADYEQYF
TRBD2 TRBJ2-3 16 . TRBV7-6 TGTGCCAGCAGCAAGCTAGCGGGGGGGCATTCAGATACGCAGTATTTT CASSKLAGGHSDTQYF
. TRBJ1-2 10 . TRBV2 TGTGCCAGCAGTGAAATGGGCTACACCTTC CASSEMGYTF
TRBD2 TRBJ2-3 17 few TRBV7-9 TGTGCCAGCAGCTTCCCGACTAGCGGGGATAGCACAGATACGCAGTATTTT CASSFPTSGDSTDTQYF
. TRBJ2-1 15 . TRBV7-2 TGTGCCAGCAGCTTACTTACAGTTCCCACGGCCCCGGAGTTCTTC CASSLLTVPTAPEFF
. TRBJ2-7 13 few TRBV7-9 TGTGCCAGCAGCTTGACTCCCATTGACGAGCAGTACTTC CASSLTPIDEQYF
. TRBJ2-1 15 . TRBV6-5 TGTGCCAGCAGTTTGAGGGGCCCGATTAACAATGAGCAGTTCTTC CASSLRGPINNEQFF